The 16 T cell receptor beta chains presented below share a single source sample, sequenced in a study of cytomegalovirus exposure and HLA in healthy donors. The PCR made use of 60 Vbeta and 13 Jbeta primers. This table comes from immunoSEQ multiplex PCR, and its TCRdb copy is limited to in-frame clones, with some not included. This sample yields about 150,000 clones, of which around 74% are seen a single time; roughly 6.3% belongs to the top ten. Sequenced sample: PBMCs. These receptors all stem from a man aged 45 to 65 in good health and CMV-seropositive.

V is TRBV9 and J is TRBJ2-1; 10 bases are a match to TRBD2. Looked up from germline, CDR1 is SGDLS and CDR2 is YYNGEE. The CDR3 extends over 16 amino acids. Germline trimming cut 1 base from V and 8 bases from J; bases unmatched to any gene: 9. The CDR3 region is CASSVNPIAGGHEQFF. The CDR3 DNA reads as TGTGCCAGCAGCGTAAATCCGATAGCGGGAGGTCATGAGCAGTTCTTC.

The rearrangement links TRBV5-6 to TRBJ2-1; D uncertain. This CDR3 contains 13 residues. Germline V gene lookup returns CDR1 SGHDT and CDR2 YYEEEE. V shed 0 bases and J shed 6 bases, with 7 bases lying between them. CDR3 in amino acids: CASSLDYLNEQFF. For the CDR3, the DNA is TGTGCCAGCAGCTTGGACTACCTCAATGAGCAGTTCTTC.

This clone was found once. The chain recombines TRBV5-1 with TRBJ2-1; 8 bases match TRBD1. The CDR3 runs 15 residues. V gave up 4 bases and J gave up 0 bases; unmatched junction bases: 3. Germline values: CDR1 SGHRS, CDR2 YFSETQ. The CDR3 loop reads CASSPDRGSYNEQFF. In DNA form, the CDR3 reads TGCGCCAGCAGCCCAGACAGGGGCTCCTACAATGAGCAGTTCTTC.

V is TRBV10-3 and J is TRBJ1-2, with 7 bases fitting TRBD1. This CDR3 comprises 14 residues. J gave up 6 bases and V 6 bases, and 10 bases lay outside the gene matches. Per germline, CDR1 ENHRY and CDR2 SYGVKD. The CDR3 DNA is TGTGCCATCAGGGGCGACAGGGAAGTAGATGGCTACACCTTC. Its protein is CAIRGDREVDGYTF.

The chain carries TRBV7-2 and TRBJ2-5, with a tentative D call TRBD2 (6 bases). This CDR3 contains 13 residues. The germline V gene encodes CDR1 SGHTA and CDR2 FQGNSA. With 5 bases removed from V and 9 bases from J, the gap between germline ends came to 16 bases. The DNA of the CDR3 is TGTGCCAGCAGCCAGGCGCGGGACGAGGCCCAGTACTTC. It yields the protein CASSQARDEAQYF.

The rearrangement joins TRBV30 to TRBJ2-1; 7 bases align to TRBD1. CDR1 and CDR2 from the germline V gene are GTSNPN and SVGIG (reference sequence). Trimming took 0 bases from V and 9 from J; bases not matched to a gene: 14. The CDR3 runs 16 residues. The CDR3 is CAWSVRVTGLQGEQFF. The DNA for the CDR3 is TGTGCCTGGAGTGTACGCGTGACAGGGTTGCAGGGTGAGCAGTTCTTC.

There are a few counts of this clone. The chain has TRBV27 and TRBJ2-7, with D tentatively TRBD1 (6 bases). The CDR3 consists of 13 residues. From germline, CDR1 is MNHEY and CDR2 SMNVEV (reference sequence). Trimming removed 5 bases at V and 1 base at J, with 9 bases between. The chain's CDR3 is CASSNRVSYEQYF. The CDR3 DNA sequence: TGTGCCAGCAGTAACAGGGTTTCCTACGAGCAGTACTTC.

The chain has TRBV5-1 and TRBJ2-1; 7 nucleotides line up with TRBD2. V shed 1 base and J 6 bases; nucleotides not matched to a gene: 7. Germline loops: CDR1 SGHRS, CDR2 YFSETQ. The CDR3 sequence is 15 residues long. The CDR3 here is CASSLQPGGRNEQFF. The CDR3 bases are TGCGCCAGCAGCTTGCAACCGGGAGGACGCAATGAGCAGTTCTTC.

This clone was recorded once. The rearrangement uses TRBV15 and TRBJ2-7; 9 bases line up with TRBD1. The germline V gene has CDR1 LNHNV and CDR2 YYDKDF (reference sequence). This CDR3 is 16 amino acids long. The junction had 7 bases not matched to a gene; V was cut back by 3 bases and J by 1 base. CDR3 amino acids: CATSRGRDRVSYEQYF. As DNA, the CDR3 is TGTGCCACCAGCAGGGGCCGGGACAGGGTATCCTACGAGCAGTACTTC.

This clone was observed a handful of times. The chain recombines TRBV5-4 with TRBJ2-6; D not resolved. V was trimmed by 2 bases and J by 0 bases, leaving 15 bases between them. The V gene's germline CDR1 is SGHNT and CDR2 YYREEE (reference sequence). The CDR3 has 18 residues. As DNA, the CDR3 is TGTGCCAGCAGCTTCCCCCCGGGTAGGATCTCTGGGGCCAACGTCCTGACTTTC. This translates into CASSFPPGRISGANVLTF.

The chain carries TRBV18 and TRBJ2-1, with TRBD2 matching 10 bases. Germline assignment: CDR1 KGHSH and CDR2 LQKENI. V trimming: 1 base; J trimming: 5 bases; junction bases outside the gene matches: 5. The CDR3 has 16 amino acids. The CDR3 DNA follows: TGTGCCAGCTCACCACAGGCTAGCGGGAGTAACAATGAGCAGTTCTTC. This translates into CASSPQASGSNNEQFF. The full variable domain, with the rest looked up from reference TRBV18 and TRBJ2-1, is NAGVMQNPRHLVRRRGQEARLRCSPMKGHSHVYWYRQLPEEGLKFMVYLQKENIIDESGMPKERFSAEFPKEGPSILRIQQVVRGDSAAYFCASSPQASGSNNEQFFGPGTRLTVL.

This clone was detected once. This chain connects TRBV5-1 to TRBJ1-2; no definite D call. This CDR3 has 12 amino acids. V lost 4 bases and J lost 4, with 8 bases in between. Germline assignment: CDR1 SGHRS and CDR2 YFSETQ. CDR3 protein: CASSPTGYGYTF. The CDR3 nucleotides are TGCGCCAGCAGCCCGACGGGCTATGGCTACACCTTC.

This clone has only one observation. The chain employs TRBV28 and TRBJ1-3; 7 bases align to TRBD1. The CDR3 runs to 17 residues. The germline gives CDR1 MDHEN, CDR2 SYDVKM. J lost 5 bases, V lost 4 bases, and 14 bases had no gene match. The CDR3 DNA is TGTGCCAGCAGTTCCCGAGCCAGGGACAGTTATAGAAACACCATATATTTT. As protein: CASSSRARDSYRNTIYF.

V and J are TRBV2 and TRBJ2-2; possibly TRBD2 for D (5 bases). The V end lost 2 bases, the J end lost 6 bases, and 10 bases lay between the germline ends. The germline V gene has CDR1 SNHLY and CDR2 FYNNEI. The length of the CDR3 is 14 residues. CDR3 bases: TGTGCCAGCAGTGAAACGGGGTTTTCCGGGGAGCTGTTTTTT. Translating gives CASSETGFSGELFF.

This chain joins TRBV27 and TRBJ2-2; TRBD2 matches at 7 bases. Germline lookup yields CDR1 MNHEY and CDR2 SMNVEV (reference sequence). V trimming: 3 bases; J trimming: 6 bases; junction bases outside the gene matches: 7. The CDR3 runs 15 residues. This CDR3 reads CASSFSRAGAGELFF. The CDR3 DNA is TGTGCCAGCAGTTTTTCCAGGGCGGGGGCCGGGGAGCTGTTTTTT.

The chain combines TRBV27 with TRBJ2-5, with 12 bases aligning to TRBD1. The CDR3 is 15 amino acids. Germline lookup yields CDR1 MNHEY and CDR2 SMNVEV (reference sequence). V lost 6 bases, J lost 5 bases, and 7 bases stayed unmatched. The CDR3 loop is CASSGTGGAWETQYF. The CDR3 DNA follows: TGTGCCAGCAGCGGGACAGGGGGCGCGTGGGAGACCCAGTACTTC.